What follows are 24 T cell receptor beta chains derived from one specimen sequenced in a study of blood T cell repertoires in COVID-19. The table came from immunoSEQ multiplex PCR; TCRdb's copy has only in-frame clones and leaves some out. The sample carries fewer than 400,000 clones, 85% recorded once. The sample taken for sequencing was PBMCs or T cells enriched from blood (not recorded which). These receptors were collected from a woman in her thirties who had been exposed to COVID-19.

This rearrangement joins TRBV18 to TRBJ2-5; D gene unclear. Germline CDR1 and CDR2: KGHSH and LQKENI. The CDR3 runs 14 residues. With 3 bases removed from V and 5 bases from J, the gap between germline ends came to 13 bases. The CDR3 nucleotides are TGTGCCAGCTCACCTCTTCCTAATTCGGAGACCCAGTACTTC. Translating gives CASSPLPNSETQYF. Drawing the rest from reference TRBV18 and TRBJ2-5, the complete variable domain is NAGVMQNPRHLVRRRGQEARLRCSPMKGHSHVYWYRQLPEEGLKFMVYLQKENIIDESGMPKERFSAEFPKEGPSILRIQQVVRGDSAAYFCASSPLPNSETQYFGPGTRLLVL.

J is TRBJ1-2 and V is TRBV2, with D maybe TRBD1 (5 bases). V gave up 8 bases and J gave up 8 bases, with 9 bases separating them. Looked up from germline, CDR1 is SNHLY and CDR2 is FYNNEI. The CDR3 consists of 10 residues. CDR3 sequence reads: CASGHEGYTF. In nucleotides, the CDR3 is TGTGCCAGCGGACATGAAGGCTACACCTTC. Full variable domain (rest looked up from reference TRBV2 and TRBJ1-2): EPEVTQTPSHQVTQMGQEVILRCVPISNHLYFYWYRQILGQKVEFLVSFYNNEISEKSEIFDDQFSVERPDGSNFTLKIRSTKLEDSAMYFCASGHEGYTFGSGTRLTVV.

The table lists this clone with many counts. The gene calls are TRBV19 and TRBJ1-5, with 10 bases that match TRBD1. This CDR3 region has 17 residues. V dropped 7 bases and J dropped 0; count of bases not matched to a gene: 9. Germline CDR1 reads LNHDA; CDR2 reads SQIVND (reference sequence). The CDR3 loop reads CASTPRTGGSSNQPQHF. The CDR3 DNA sequence: TGTGCCAGTACCCCTAGGACAGGGGGAAGTAGCAATCAGCCCCAGCATTTT. The entire variable domain, with the rest obtained from reference TRBV19 and TRBJ1-5, is as follows: DGGITQSPKYLFRKEGQNVTLSCEQNLNHDAMYWYRQDPGQGLRLIYYSQIVNDFQKGDIAEGYSVSREKKESFPLTVTSAQKNPTAFYLCASTPRTGGSSNQPQHFGDGTRLSIL.

The chain carries TRBV28 and TRBJ2-1; perhaps TRBD2 as D (5 bases). Germline assignment: CDR1 MDHEN and CDR2 SYDVKM. This CDR3 is built from 15 residues. V was shortened by 4 bases and J by 8 bases, with 18 bases between the two germline ends. CDR3 amino acids: CASSSNRGFVDEQFF. The CDR3 DNA follows: TGTGCCAGCAGTTCAAATCGAGGGTTTGTCGATGAGCAGTTCTTC.

The chain joins TRBV5-1 to TRBJ1-5; D gene uncertain. Per the germline V gene, CDR1 is SGHRS and CDR2 is YFSETQ. The CDR3 length is 15 residues. Trimming took 3 bases from V and 11 from J, leaving 21 bases between them. The CDR3 DNA follows: TGCGCCAGCAGCTCCCTCCCTGGCCGGGAAGCAACCCAGCATTTT. This translates into CASSSLPGREATQHF.

The rearrangement uses TRBV4-3 and TRBJ2-2; 7 bases are a match to TRBD1. Trimming cost V 6 bases and J 7 bases; bases outside gene matches: 8. Germline assignment: CDR1 LGHNA and CDR2 YSLEER. This CDR3 contains 14 residues. CDR3 residues: CASRERGQGGELFF. CDR3 coding DNA: TGCGCCAGCAGAGAGAGGGGGCAGGGCGGGGAGCTGTTTTTT.

The V call is TRBV5-1, the J call TRBJ2-5, with 8 bases identical to TRBD1. The J segment lost 2 bases and the V segment lost 3 bases, leaving 3 bases of the junction unmatched. The germline V gene encodes CDR1 SGHRS and CDR2 YFSETQ. The CDR3 loop spans 14 amino acids. The CDR3 loop is CASSWDRIQETQYF. In nucleotides, the CDR3 is TGCGCCAGCAGCTGGGACAGGATACAAGAGACCCAGTACTTC.

This chain links TRBV12-3 or TRBV12-4 with TRBJ1-1; weak D call: TRBD1 (6 bases). V shed 6 bases and J shed 10 bases, with 18 bases lying between them. The CDR3 contains 13 residues. The CDR3 protein is CASSSPTTGGAFF. The CDR3 DNA follows: TGTGCCAGCAGCTCACCTACGACAGGTGGAGCTTTCTTT.

The chain joins TRBV12-3 or TRBV12-4 to TRBJ1-2, with TRBD1 as a possible D gene (5 bases). The CDR3 loop spans 13 amino acids. V lost 7 bases to trimming and J lost 4 bases, with 13 bases between them. CDR3 sequence (DNA): TGTGCCAGCAACACCCAGGGCACCTATGGCTACACCTTC. This encodes CASNTQGTYGYTF.

This rearrangement joins TRBV7-2 to TRBJ1-2, with D perhaps TRBD1 (6 bases). Germline values: CDR1 SGHTA, CDR2 FQGNSA. Trimming cost V 4 bases and J 7 bases, with 22 bases left between them. The CDR3 is made up of 16 amino acids. The CDR3 DNA follows: TGTGCCAGCAGCTCCCCTCGACCGGCAGGGGCTCTTGGCTACACCTTC. Translated, it gives CASSSPRPAGALGYTF. The full variable domain, rest sourced from reference TRBV7-2 and TRBJ1-2, is GAGVSQSPSNKVTEKGKDVELRCDPISGHTALYWYRQSLGQGLEFLIYFQGNSAPDKSGLPSDRFSAERTGGSVSTLTIQRTQQEDSAVYLCASSSPRPAGALGYTFGSGTRLTVV.

Here the CDR3 reads CASSFSGTGGWDEKLFF. The CDR3, as DNA: TGTGCCAGCAGCTTTTCTGGGACAGGGGGCTGGGATGAAAAACTGTTTTTT. V and J are TRBV5-4 and TRBJ1-4; 12 bases are a match to TRBD1. The CDR3 consists of 17 residues. Germline lookup yields CDR1 SGHNT and CDR2 YYREEE (reference sequence). Losses at the gene ends were 2 bases for V and 6 bases for J; bases not matched to a gene: 8.

This clone showed up just once. The gene calls are TRBV5-1 and TRBJ2-1, with D perhaps TRBD2 (5 bases). CDR3 length equals 17 residues. CDR1 is SGHRS and CDR2 is YFSETQ in the germline V gene. Trimming removed 0 bases from V and 3 bases from J, with 16 bases in between. The CDR3 coding sequence is TGCGCCAGCAGCTTGGCCAGGCTAGCCCAGAGCTACAATGAGCAGTTCTTC. As protein: CASSLARLAQSYNEQFF.

This sequence joins TRBV27 and TRBJ1-2; D perhaps matches TRBD1 (5 bases). Germline values: CDR1 MNHEY, CDR2 SMNVEV (reference sequence). Trimming cost V 4 bases and J 8 bases, with 20 bases left between them. This CDR3 has 15 amino acids. This CDR3 reads CASSSLADWGGGYTF. In DNA, the CDR3 is TGTGCCAGCAGTTCCCTCGCCGACTGGGGGGGAGGCTACACCTTC.

The J gene is TRBJ1-5, the V gene TRBV6-1; D may be TRBD1 (5 bases). The CDR3 extends over 19 amino acids. Germline V CDR1 and CDR2: MNHNS, SASEGT. Trimming took off 0 bases at V and 3 bases at J, with 21 bases between the two ends. CDR3 amino acids: CASSEALFGGGWVNQPQHF. Here the CDR3 DNA reads TGTGCCAGCAGTGAAGCGCTTTTCGGGGGTGGGTGGGTCAATCAGCCCCAGCATTTT.

This chain links TRBV29-1 with TRBJ2-1; 10 bases match TRBD2. V gave up 0 bases and J gave up 10 bases; unmatched junction bases: 12. This CDR3 region has 16 residues. Germline assignment: CDR1 SQVTM and CDR2 ANQGSEA. The DNA of the CDR3 is TGCAGCGTTGAAGATCGCGCTAGCGGGAGTACTTGCGAGCAGTTCTTC. Its translation: CSVEDRASGSTCEQFF.

The rearrangement joins TRBV7-2 to TRBJ2-3, with 7 bases matching TRBD1. The CDR3 sequence is 16 residues long. Germline CDR1 and CDR2: SGHTA and FQGNSA. V was pared by 5 bases and J by 0 bases, with 8 bases of the junction left unmatched. The chain's CDR3 is CASSGRQGSSTDTQYF. As DNA, the CDR3 is TGTGCCAGCAGCGGTAGACAGGGCTCTAGCACAGATACGCAGTATTTT.

This clone is a singleton in its sample. V usage is TRBV6-5 and J usage is TRBJ1-6; tentatively, D is TRBD1 (5 bases). Trimming removed 0 bases at V and 7 bases at J, with 10 bases between. CDR3 length: 15 residues. Germline V lookup: CDR1 MNHEY, CDR2 SVGAGI. As DNA, the CDR3 is TGTGCCAGCAGTTACTCGAAACAGGCAAATTCACCCCTCCACTTT. It is translated as CASSYSKQANSPLHF.

The CDR3 loop is CTSSQGKGAGLPYNEQFF. CDR3 coding DNA: TGCACCAGCAGCCAAGGAAAGGGAGCGGGACTCCCCTACAATGAGCAGTTCTTC. This chain connects TRBV1 to TRBJ2-1; TRBD2 reflects the table's D call only, with no check against the DNA. TRBV1 is a listed pseudogene. The CDR3 length is 18 residues.

The chain uses TRBV19 and TRBJ1-1; possibly TRBD1 for D (5 bases). V gave up 3 bases and J gave up 5 bases, with 13 bases separating them. CDR3 length: 14 amino acids. Germline V gives CDR1 LNHDA, CDR2 SQIVND (reference sequence). Here the CDR3 reads CASSIIGVQTEAFF. DNA of the CDR3: TGTGCCAGTAGTATTATAGGGGTCCAGACTGAAGCTTTCTTT.

The V call is TRBV4-2, the J call TRBJ1-1; D is perhaps TRBD1 (5 bases). Germline V gives CDR1 LGHNA, CDR2 YNFKEQ. V was trimmed by 1 base and J by 1 base, leaving 10 bases between them. The CDR3 has 15 residues. CDR3 protein: CASSQVLQENTEAFF. The CDR3 DNA reads as TGTGCCAGCAGCCAAGTCCTACAGGAGAACACTGAAGCTTTCTTT.

The rearrangement uses TRBV9 and TRBJ2-1, with TRBD2 matching over 9 bases. The germline gives CDR1 SGDLS, CDR2 YYNGEE. The CDR3 has 16 residues. V gave up 3 bases and J gave up 4 bases; unmatched junction bases: 8. The CDR3 region is CASSAGSGRTYNEQFF. The CDR3 nucleotides are TGTGCCAGCAGCGCGGGCAGCGGGAGGACTTACAATGAGCAGTTCTTC.

This chain joins TRBV28 and TRBJ1-4; D perhaps matches TRBD1 (6 bases). The length of the CDR3 is 17 residues. Germline CDR1 and CDR2: MDHEN and SYDVKM. V lost 7 bases and J lost 4, with 22 bases in between. The CDR3 loop is CASTLMVRTANNEKLFF. CDR3 bases: TGTGCCAGCACCTTAATGGTTAGGACAGCTAATAATGAAAAACTGTTTTTT.

The V call is TRBV4-1, the J call TRBJ2-1; the match to TRBD2 covers 10 bases. Germline V lookup: CDR1 MGHRA, CDR2 YSYEKL. This CDR3 region has 16 residues. V shed 0 bases, J shed 2 bases, and the junction held 1 base outside the gene matches. Here the CDR3 reads CASSQDLAGAYNEQFF. CDR3 DNA sequence: TGCGCCAGCAGCCAAGATCTAGCGGGAGCCTACAATGAGCAGTTCTTC.

The chain joins TRBV7-2 to TRBJ2-1, with 7 bases fitting TRBD2. Germline assignment: CDR1 SGHTA and CDR2 FQGNSA. V trimming: 1 base; J trimming: 4 bases; junction bases outside the gene matches: 4. The CDR3 totals 15 residues. Written as DNA, the CDR3 is TGTGCCAGCAGCTTAGGGACGGGACTATACAATGAGCAGTTCTTC. Protein product: CASSLGTGLYNEQFF.